The 30 T cell receptor beta chains given below trace back to one sample, sequenced in a study of cytomegalovirus exposure and HLA in healthy donors. Primers included in the PCR were 60 Vbeta and 13 Jbeta primers. Method: immunoSEQ multiplex PCR; TCRdb's copy keeps in-frame clones and lacks some. The table records around 150,000 clones, approximately 86% of them present only once. Sequenced: PBMCs. The receptors originated from a woman between 18 and 30 years old in good health and CMV-seronegative.

The gene calls are TRBV5-1 and TRBJ2-1, with 9 positions matching TRBD2. The CDR3 has 14 amino acids. The germline gives CDR1 SGHRS, CDR2 YFSETQ. After removal of 0 bases from V and 15 bases from J, the junction contained 10 bases not matched to a gene. The CDR3 region is CASSLAAREGVLFF. CDR3 nucleotides: TGCGCCAGCAGCTTGGCGGCGCGGGAGGGCGTTCTGTTCTTC.

The chain couples TRBV27 to TRBJ2-1; a weak D match, TRBD1 (6 bases). Germline V lookup: CDR1 MNHEY, CDR2 SMNVEV (reference sequence). The ends were cut back, 0 bases at V and 7 bases at J, with 16 bases in the middle. This CDR3 is 16 amino acids long. The CDR3 here is CASSLSAGTKRNEQFF. CDR3 bases: TGTGCCAGCAGTTTATCGGCTGGGACAAAGAGGAATGAGCAGTTCTTC.

The CDR3 region is CASSWGGSGQPQHF. The CDR3 DNA sequence: TGTGCCAGCAGTTGGGGGGGAAGCGGTCAGCCCCAGCATTTT. The rearrangement uses TRBV6-5 and TRBJ1-5; D might be TRBD1 (5 bases). Trimming stripped 4 bases from V and 6 bases from J, with 13 bases between. The CDR3 spans 14 residues. Germline V lookup: CDR1 MNHEY, CDR2 SVGAGI.

A word on this clone: The identical CDR3 is also encoded by other nucleotide sequences in the sample. This chain joins TRBV25-1 and TRBJ1-1, with 7 nucleotides matching TRBD1. The CDR3 is made up of 16 amino acids. Germline CDR1 and CDR2: MGHDK and SYGVNS. V gave up 6 bases and J gave up 5 bases; unmatched junction bases: 15. CDR3 nucleotide sequence: TGTGCCAGCAGCGTAAATTCGTGGACAGGAAATACTGAAGCTTTCTTT. Translation gives CASSVNSWTGNTEAFF.

This chain connects TRBV18 to TRBJ1-2, with unresolved D. CDR3 length equals 13 residues. V lost 3 bases to trimming and J lost 4 bases, with 9 bases between them. Germline V gene data show CDR1 as KGHSH and CDR2 as LQKENI. As DNA, the CDR3 is TGTGCCAGCTCACCGGAGGAGGGCTATGGCTACACCTTC. This codes for CASSPEEGYGYTF.

This chain joins TRBV5-1 and TRBJ2-1; 7 positions agree with TRBD2. The CDR3 is 18 amino acids. The trim removed 4 bases at V and 4 bases at J, leaving 17 bases unmatched. Germline assignment: CDR1 SGHRS and CDR2 YFSETQ. CDR3 region: CASSGAGTTSPTYNEQFF. CDR3 nucleotides: TGCGCCAGCAGCGGGGCGGGGACTACCTCCCCGACATACAATGAGCAGTTCTTC.

The chain uses TRBV30 and TRBJ2-3; 7 bases line up with TRBD2. V lost 0 bases to trimming and J lost 6 bases; unmatched junction nucleotides: 9. Germline V gene data show CDR1 as GTSNPN and CDR2 as SVGIG (reference sequence). The CDR3 is 15 amino acids. CDR3 nucleotides: TGTGCCTGGAGTGTTCGGGCGGGAGAGGGGGATACGCAGTATTTT. Translating it yields CAWSVRAGEGDTQYF. Full variable domain (outside the CDR3, taken from reference TRBV30 and TRBJ2-3): SQTIHQWPATLVQPVGSPLSLECTVEGTSNPNLYWYRQAAGRGLQLLFYSVGIGQISSEVPQNLSASRPQDRQFILSSKKLLLSDSGFYLCAWSVRAGEGDTQYFGPGTRLTVL.

This clone was observed once. The chain has TRBV28 and TRBJ2-5, with a possible D match to TRBD1 (6 bases). The J call is in doubt because the DNA end fits TRBJ2-7 better. Germline CDR1 reads MDHEN; CDR2 reads SYDVKM. CDR3 length: 16 amino acids. This chain's CDR3 is CASRDPSGTTSYEQYF. Written as DNA, the CDR3 is TGTGCCAGCAGGGATCCCTCCGGGACAACCTCCTACGAGCAGTACTTC.

The V call is TRBV5-1, the J call TRBJ1-4; D is unclear. V lost 4 bases and J 7 bases, leaving 8 bases between the germline ends. Germline V gene lookup returns CDR1 SGHRS and CDR2 YFSETQ. CDR3 length equals 12 residues. The CDR3 sequence: CASSAVSEKLFF. CDR3 coding DNA: TGCGCCAGCAGCGCGGTAAGTGAAAAACTGTTTTTT. Using reference TRBV5-1 and TRBJ1-4 for the parts outside the CDR3, the full variable domain is KAGVTQTPRYLIKTRGQQVTLSCSPISGHRSVSWYQQTPGQGLQFLFEYFSETQRNKGNFPGRFSGRQFSNSRSEMNVSTLELGDSALYLCASSAVSEKLFFGSGTQLSVL.

The chain recombines TRBV28 with TRBJ2-3; D gene uncertain. The germline V and J ends were trimmed by 7 bases and 8 bases, with 10 bases remaining between them. Germline assignment: CDR1 MDHEN and CDR2 SYDVKM. The CDR3 is 11 residues long. As DNA, the CDR3 is TGTGCCAGCAAATTCGGTGGTACGCAGTATTTT. Protein: CASKFGGTQYF.

The chain combines TRBV5-6 with TRBJ1-2; D possibly corresponds to TRBD1 (5 bases). Deletions cut 4 bases from V and 3 bases from J, with 16 bases between. There are 15 residues in the CDR3. The germline V gene has CDR1 SGHDT and CDR2 YYEEEE. CDR3 sequence (DNA): TGTGCCAGCAGCCGGGTTTTAACAGGAGACTATGGCTACACCTTC. It codes for CASSRVLTGDYGYTF.

This clone was recorded once. The chain couples TRBV5-1 to TRBJ1-5; TRBD1 might be the D (6 bases). Germline values: CDR1 SGHRS, CDR2 YFSETQ. The CDR3 is 15 residues long. Trimming pared 0 bases from V and 3 bases from J, leaving 10 bases between. The CDR3 DNA reads TGCGCCAGCAGCTTGGGAGGGGGGGCCAATCAGCCCCAGCATTTT. Translated, it gives CASSLGGGANQPQHF.

The V call is TRBV5-1, the J call TRBJ2-5; 9 nucleotides agree with TRBD2. Germline CDR1 is SGHRS and CDR2 is YFSETQ. The CDR3 contains 14 residues. After removal of 7 bases from V and 5 bases from J, the junction contained 9 bases not matched to a gene. The CDR3 spells CASGGGGVQETQYF. In DNA, the CDR3 is TGCGCCAGCGGCGGCGGGGGGGTTCAGGAGACCCAGTACTTC. Full variable domain (outside the CDR3, taken from reference TRBV5-1 and TRBJ2-5): KAGVTQTPRYLIKTRGQQVTLSCSPISGHRSVSWYQQTPGQGLQFLFEYFSETQRNKGNFPGRFSGRQFSNSRSEMNVSTLELGDSALYLCASGGGGVQETQYFGPGTRLLVL.

This clone was found a few times. The genes are TRBV7-2 and TRBJ2-1, with 8 bases that match TRBD2. The CDR3 is 16 residues long. The germline V gene has CDR1 SGHTA and CDR2 FQGNSA. V was pared by 5 bases and J by 4 bases, with 10 bases of the junction left unmatched. The CDR3 reads CASSDGGSGGYNEQFF. The CDR3 DNA reads TGTGCCAGCAGCGACGGAGGGAGCGGGGGTTACAATGAGCAGTTCTTC.

This clone was seen only a few times. This chain joins TRBV4-1 and TRBJ1-1; 7 bases align to TRBD1. The J segment lost 8 bases and the V segment lost 4 bases, leaving 10 bases of the junction unmatched. Germline CDR1 and CDR2: MGHRA and YSYEKL. The CDR3 extends over 14 amino acids. CDR3 protein: CASSPRTGGREAFF. The CDR3 region has the DNA TGCGCCAGCAGCCCAAGGACAGGAGGACGGGAAGCTTTCTTT.

The table lists this clone with a count of one. The chain couples TRBV6-5 to TRBJ1-6; no clear D gene. Germline CDR1 reads MNHEY; CDR2 reads SVGAGI. The CDR3 loop spans 13 amino acids. Trimming shortened V by 4 bases and J by 13 bases, and 14 bases separated the two germline ends. Here the CDR3 DNA reads TGTGCCAGCAGTTTAGCCCTATACTCCCCCCTCCACTTT. Protein product: CASSLALYSPLHF.

The chain has TRBV7-9 and TRBJ1-1, with D tentatively TRBD1 (6 bases). Germline loops: CDR1 SEHNR, CDR2 FQNEAQ (reference sequence). The V gene lost 1 base and the J gene lost 8 bases, with 17 bases spanning the gap. The CDR3 has 15 residues. In DNA, the CDR3 is TGTGCCAGCAGCTTAGTCTTAAAGGACAGAATAGAAGCTTTCTTT. Translating gives CASSLVLKDRIEAFF.

The rearrangement links TRBV6-5 to TRBJ1-4, with 8 bases matching TRBD1. CDR1 and CDR2 from the germline V gene are MNHEY and SVGAGI. This CDR3 spans 13 amino acids. V dropped 6 bases and J dropped 8; count of bases not matched to a gene: 5. The CDR3 loop is CASRTTGEEKLFF. The CDR3, as DNA: TGTGCCAGCAGGACGACAGGGGAGGAAAAACTGTTTTTT.

The chain carries TRBV5-1 and TRBJ1-2; TRBD1 agrees at 9 bases. This CDR3 has 15 residues. The trim removed 4 bases at V and 0 bases at J, leaving 4 bases unmatched. Germline V gene sequence: CDR1 SGHRS, CDR2 YFSETQ. CDR3 in DNA: TGCGCCAGCAGCACCACAGGGGGCACTAACTATGGCTACACCTTC. Protein: CASSTTGGTNYGYTF.

The rearrangement joins TRBV7-9 to TRBJ2-7, with TRBD2 identical over 8 bases. The V segment lost 5 bases and the J segment 2 bases; nucleotides outside the gene matches: 14. The CDR3 length is 17 residues. The germline gives CDR1 SEHNR, CDR2 FQNEAQ (reference sequence). The CDR3 DNA reads as TGTGCCAGCAGCGAGCCCTTAGCGGGAAGTGAGGCCTACGAGCAGTACTTC. Translating it yields CASSEPLAGSEAYEQYF. Using reference TRBV7-9 and TRBJ2-7 for the parts outside the CDR3, the full variable domain is DTGVSQNPRHKITKRGQNVTFRCDPISEHNRLYWYRQTLGQGPEFLTYFQNEAQLEKSRLLSDRFSAERPKGSFSTLEIQRTEQGDSAMYLCASSEPLAGSEAYEQYFGPGTRLTVT.

The chain carries TRBV5-6 and TRBJ1-2, with no clear D. CDR3 size: 14 residues. Trimming took 6 bases from V and 8 from J, leaving 20 bases between them. Germline-derived CDR1 and CDR2 are SGHDT and YYEEEE. The CDR3 coding sequence is TGTGCCAGCACGATCCGAGGGTCGGTCACGGGCTACACCTTC. This gives the protein CASTIRGSVTGYTF.

This chain links TRBV11-3 with TRBJ2-3; tentatively, D is TRBD2 (6 bases). Between the trimmed V and J ends, which lost 5 bases and 0 bases, there was a span of 15 bases. This CDR3 region has 16 residues. The germline V gene encodes CDR1 SGHNT and CDR2 YENEEA. The CDR3 DNA is TGTGCCAGCAGCCCCGGGACTGATTCTAGCACAGATACGCAGTATTTT. Amino acid sequence: CASSPGTDSSTDTQYF.

This chain uses TRBV5-1 with TRBJ1-3; TRBD1 agrees at 9 bases. CDR1 and CDR2 from the germline V gene are SGHRS and YFSETQ. Losses at the gene ends were 5 bases for V and 4 bases for J; bases not matched to a gene: 4. The CDR3 contains 14 residues. In nucleotides, the CDR3 is TGCGCCAGCAGTTCGGGGACAGGGGGAAACACCATATATTTT. Encoded protein: CASSSGTGGNTIYF.

The chain combines TRBV2 with TRBJ2-2, with D possibly matching TRBD1 (6 bases). Germline loops: CDR1 SNHLY, CDR2 FYNNEI. With 0 bases removed from V and 8 bases from J, the gap between germline ends came to 7 bases. This CDR3 has 13 residues. The DNA of the CDR3 is TGTGCCAGCAGTGAAGCGGGGGCTGGGGAGCTGTTTTTT. Its translation: CASSEAGAGELFF.

The V gene is TRBV21-1, the J gene TRBJ1-4. TRBV21-1 is reported as a pseudogene. This CDR3 has 14 amino acids. CDR3 coding DNA: TGTGCCAGCAGACTTCGGGAACATAATGAAAAACTGTTTTTT. Translated: CASRLREHNEKLFF.

This clone appeared once. The genes are TRBV9 and TRBJ2-2; D remains ambiguous. The CDR3 consists of 14 residues. V lost 3 bases and J 6 bases, leaving 12 bases between the germline ends. Looked up from germline, CDR1 is SGDLS and CDR2 is YYNGEE. CDR3 DNA: TGTGCCAGCAGCGGCCTAGATGTCCCCGGGGAGCTGTTTTTT. Amino acid sequence: CASSGLDVPGELFF.

A few counts support this clone. V usage is TRBV5-4 and J usage is TRBJ1-3; D may be TRBD1 (5 bases). Trimming removed 3 bases from V and 2 bases from J, with 9 bases in between. The CDR3 has 14 amino acids. Germline values: CDR1 SGHNT, CDR2 YYREEE (reference sequence). The CDR3 sequence: CASSWGGAGNTIYF. The CDR3 coding sequence is TGTGCCAGCAGCTGGGGGGGAGCTGGAAACACCATATATTTT.

The rearrangement uses TRBV6-1 and TRBJ1-5; D gene ambiguous. V dropped 6 bases and J dropped 6 bases, with 12 bases sitting between them. Germline V lookup: CDR1 MNHNS, CDR2 SASEGT. The CDR3 sequence is 13 residues long. The CDR3 DNA is TGTGCCAGCAGGGCCGGGAGGTCTCAGCCCCAGCATTTT. Protein product: CASRAGRSQPQHF.

This chain links TRBV4-1 with TRBJ2-7, with D perhaps matching TRBD2 (5 bases). Germline V gene data show CDR1 as MGHRA and CDR2 as YSYEKL. This CDR3 comprises 14 residues. Trimming cost V 1 base and J 0 bases, with 7 bases left between them. The CDR3 DNA is TGCGCCAGCAGCCAAGGGAGGAGCTCCTACGAGCAGTACTTC. Its translation is CASSQGRSSYEQYF.

The rearrangement uses TRBV15 and TRBJ1-4; D might be TRBD1 (5 bases). The CDR3 covers 14 residues. Germline values: CDR1 LNHNV, CDR2 YYDKDF (reference sequence). Trimming removed 4 bases from V and 3 bases from J, with 9 bases in between. In nucleotides, the CDR3 is TGTGCCACCAGCATTGGGGCTGCTAATGAAAAACTGTTTTTT. Translation gives CATSIGAANEKLFF. Looking up the rest from reference TRBV15 and TRBJ1-4 gives the full variable domain: DAMVIQNPRYQVTQFGKPVTLSCSQTLNHNVMYWYQQKSSQAPKLLFHYYDKDFNNEADTPDNFQSRRPNTSFCFLDIRSPGLGDTAMYLCATSIGAANEKLFFGSGTQLSVL.